These T cell receptor beta chains were read from a single sample in a study of beta chain features in type 1 diabetes. This table comes from immunoSEQ multiplex PCR, and its TCRdb copy is limited to in-frame clones, with some not included. The repertoire holds about 230,000 clones, with 7.5% to 10% as singletons. Sequences were obtained from naive CD4+ T cells from blood. The receptors stem from a woman in her late teens or twenties in good health. The conserved cysteine and the conserved F or W are not part of the CDR3 here. D genes are given only for firm matches. For some rows the clone size is stated as once, few or many, or as a class when expanded; others skip it.

v_gene	j_gene	abundance	d_gene	CDR3aa
TRBV6-5	TRBJ1-1	.	.	ASSYSGVNTEAF
TRBV5-1	TRBJ1-5	.	TRBD1	ASSFDRDQPQH
TRBV4-1	TRBJ1-2	.	.	ASSQGQSASNYGYT
TRBV10-3	TRBJ2-3	.	.	ATTDSLADTQY
TRBV30	TRBJ2-3	few	TRBD1	AGDTTGGGTDTQY
TRBV5-4	TRBJ2-7	.	TRBD1	ASSLAGTGFNEQY
TRBV5-1	TRBJ2-7	.	.	ASSLGQVPTYEQY
TRBV9	TRBJ1-4	.	.	ASSVGGRTNEKLF
TRBV2	TRBJ2-7	few	.	ASSSLYEQY
TRBV11-2	TRBJ2-7	.	.	ASSLATSGEQY
TRBV7-9	TRBJ1-4	few	TRBD1	ASSKRTGQNEKLF
TRBV9	TRBJ1-3	.	.	ASRPATGRVGNTIY
TRBV2	TRBJ2-7	few	.	ASSDTGEAYEQY
TRBV25-1	TRBJ2-3	.	TRBD2	ASSDHSGRVTDTQY
TRBV7-7	TRBJ2-1	.	.	ASSLAPDSTYNEQF
TRBV6-5	TRBJ2-5	.	.	ASSYPGVETQY
TRBV30	TRBJ2-2	few	TRBD2	AWSALAGGQGELF
TRBV28	TRBJ1-1	few	.	ASSGSDSMGAEAF
TRBV7-9	TRBJ1-6	.	.	ASSLGGDIYNSPLH
TRBV18	TRBJ2-7	few	TRBD2	ASSPGSGTSGSYEQY
TRBV6-6	TRBJ2-1	few	TRBD1	ASSRGTGGNEQF
TRBV5-1	TRBJ2-7	.	TRBD1	ASSHTGGRAYEQY
TRBV6-1	TRBJ2-5	few	.	ASSPTGEQETQY
TRBV30	TRBJ1-6	.	TRBD1	ALAVGTGGGNSPLH
TRBV11-2	TRBJ1-1	few	TRBD1	ASRLGQGTNTEAF
TRBV2	TRBJ2-5	few	.	AGEEIRDSEETQY
TRBV7-6	TRBJ2-7	few	.	ASSLVRGRDYEQY
TRBV4-1	TRBJ2-3	.	TRBD1	ASSQERQGALLDTQY
TRBV15	TRBJ1-5	few	TRBD1	ATSRDGTGTSQPQH
TRBV12-5	TRBJ2-1	few	.	ASGSTDIYNEQF
TRBV30	TRBJ1-5	few	TRBD1	AWSAGTGGNIGNQPQH
TRBV29-1	TRBJ2-4	few	.	SVEAGDKNIQY
TRBV6-1	TRBJ1-4	.	.	AGSGSTNEKLF
TRBV5-1	TRBJ2-5	few	.	ASSLSGEQY
TRBV27	TRBJ2-2	few	.	ASSLLRYGELF
TRBV30	TRBJ1-2	.	TRBD1	AWSASGTETYGYT
TRBV10-3	TRBJ2-5	.	.	AISESRADETQY